This passage covers 16 T cell receptor beta chains from one sample sequenced in a study of blood T cell repertoires in COVID-19. Here immunoSEQ multiplex PCR was the method, and the copy in TCRdb shows in-frame clones only, minus some. The table includes 200,000 to 250,000 clones, 84% detected once. Sequencing input: peripheral blood. The receptors derive from a man aged 25-40 years with active or convalescent COVID-19.

J is TRBJ1-6 and V is TRBV4-3; 8 bases map to TRBD1. CDR1 is LGHNA, CDR2 YSLEER, per germline. The CDR3 is made up of 15 amino acids. J was trimmed by 8 bases and V by 3 bases; bases with no gene match: 6. CDR3 in DNA: TGCGCCAGCAGCCACTTACAGGGGGACGATTCACCCCTCCACTTT. Protein product: CASSHLQGDDSPLHF.

The V call is TRBV5-6, the J call TRBJ1-3; no definite D call. CDR3 length: 15 amino acids. Trimming removed 0 bases at V and 0 bases at J, with 7 bases between. Germline loops: CDR1 SGHDT, CDR2 YYEEEE. The CDR3 reads CASSLVASSGNTIYF. The DNA of the CDR3 is TGTGCCAGCAGCTTGGTAGCAAGCTCTGGAAACACCATATATTTT.

This chain connects TRBV6-2 or TRBV6-3 to TRBJ1-2; D perhaps matches TRBD1 (5 bases). CDR1 and CDR2 (germline): MNHEY, SVGEGT. This CDR3 region has 12 residues. The V and J ends lost 2 bases and 10 bases respectively, with 11 bases between them. CDR3 amino acids: CASSYGREDYTF. In DNA form, the CDR3 reads TGTGCCAGCAGTTACGGCAGGGAGGACTACACCTTC.

This chain links TRBV28 with TRBJ1-1, with a possible D match to TRBD1 (6 bases). V was cut by 4 bases and J by 5 bases, with 17 bases left in between. The CDR3 length is 15 residues. Germline V gives CDR1 MDHEN, CDR2 SYDVKM. CDR3 nucleotides: TGTGCCAGCAGTTCCGTAGGACAGTCTCCAACTGAAGCTTTCTTT. This encodes CASSSVGQSPTEAFF.

The rearrangement joins TRBV27 to TRBJ2-3; D ambiguous. Germline V CDR1 and CDR2: MNHEY, SMNVEV (reference sequence). The CDR3 runs to 15 residues. Trimming took 1 base from V and 0 from J, leaving 8 bases between them. CDR3 in amino acids: CASSLYYRSTDTQYF. The CDR3, as DNA: TGTGCCAGCAGTTTATATTACAGAAGCACAGATACGCAGTATTTT.

The rearrangement links TRBV15 to TRBJ1-3; 7 bases map to TRBD1. V lost 4 bases, J lost 4 bases, and 7 bases stayed unmatched. The CDR3 has 15 residues. Germline V gene lookup returns CDR1 LNHNV and CDR2 YYDKDF (reference sequence). CDR3: CATSTPTGVGNTIYF. In DNA, the CDR3 is TGTGCCACCAGCACGCCCACAGGGGTAGGAAACACCATATATTTT. The whole variable domain, remainder taken from reference TRBV15 and TRBJ1-3, is DAMVIQNPRYQVTQFGKPVTLSCSQTLNHNVMYWYQQKSSQAPKLLFHYYDKDFNNEADTPDNFQSRRPNTSFCFLDIRSPGLGDTAMYLCATSTPTGVGNTIYFGEGSWLTVV.

J is TRBJ1-5 and V is TRBV5-1; D may be TRBD1 (5 bases). CDR3 length: 15 amino acids. Trimming took 0 bases from V and 3 from J, leaving 10 bases between them. Germline V gene sequence: CDR1 SGHRS, CDR2 YFSETQ. The CDR3 loop is CASSLGGDPNQPQHF. The CDR3 coding sequence is TGCGCCAGCAGCTTGGGGGGGGATCCCAATCAGCCCCAGCATTTT.

The chain employs TRBV27 and TRBJ2-2, with 8 bases fitting TRBD2. J lost 1 base, V lost 6 bases, and 7 bases had no gene match. Germline-derived CDR1 and CDR2 are MNHEY and SMNVEV (reference sequence). The CDR3 spans 16 residues. The CDR3 DNA sequence: TGTGCCAGCAGCATATACGGGACTAGGAACACCGGGGAGCTGTTTTTT. Its protein is CASSIYGTRNTGELFF.

The CDR3 sequence is CASSSDNTDTQYF. DNA for the CDR3: TGTGCCAGCAGCTCCGACAACACAGATACGCAGTATTTT. The J gene is TRBJ2-3, the V gene TRBV7-3; no definite D call. CDR3 length equals 13 residues. With 4 bases removed from V and 2 bases from J, the gap between germline ends came to 7 bases. Germline V CDR1 and CDR2: SGHTA, FQGTGA.

The chain links TRBV2 to TRBJ1-2; 8 bases align to TRBD1. The CDR3 is 15 residues long. V lost 5 bases, J lost 1 base, and 6 bases stayed unmatched. The germline V gene encodes CDR1 SNHLY and CDR2 FYNNEI. CDR3 protein: CASSLGQGGNYGYTF. The CDR3 DNA reads TGTGCCAGCAGTCTAGGACAGGGTGGTAACTATGGCTACACCTTC.

This chain connects TRBV30 to TRBJ1-6, with 8 bases fitting TRBD1. The CDR3 is made up of 13 amino acids. Per germline, CDR1 GTSNPN and CDR2 SVGIG (reference sequence). Trimming removed 8 bases from V and 10 bases from J; junction bases left unmatched: 10. The CDR3 loop reads CALGRQGQSPLHF. CDR3 DNA sequence: TGTGCCCTCGGGAGACAGGGGCAATCACCCCTCCACTTT. Full variable domain (rest looked up from reference TRBV30 and TRBJ1-6): SQTIHQWPATLVQPVGSPLSLECTVEGTSNPNLYWYRQAAGRGLQLLFYSVGIGQISSEVPQNLSASRPQDRQFILSSKKLLLSDSGFYLCALGRQGQSPLHFGNGTRLTVT.

The rearrangement links TRBV18 to TRBJ1-1; 8 bases are a match to TRBD1. J was trimmed by 5 bases and V by 3 bases; bases with no gene match: 8. CDR1 and CDR2 (germline): KGHSH, LQKENI. The length of the CDR3 is 15 residues. CDR3 region: CASSPRDRGGTEAFF. CDR3 coding DNA: TGTGCCAGCTCACCCAGAGACAGGGGTGGAACTGAAGCTTTCTTT.

V gene TRBV9 combines with J gene TRBJ1-2; no clear D. This CDR3 has 17 amino acids. V was shortened by 0 bases and J by 4 bases, with 19 bases between the two germline ends. Per germline, CDR1 SGDLS and CDR2 YYNGEE. The CDR3 protein is CASSVAEAPIPIYGYTF. The CDR3 DNA reads as TGTGCCAGCAGCGTAGCTGAGGCTCCTATCCCCATCTATGGCTACACCTTC.

The gene calls are TRBV3-1 (or the pseudogene TRBV3-2) and TRBJ2-7; 7 nucleotides line up with TRBD2. V shed 8 bases and J 5 bases; nucleotides not matched to a gene: 6. The germline gives CDR1 LGHDT, CDR2 YNNKEL (reference sequence). This CDR3 is built from 12 residues. The CDR3 sequence is CASSRGSDEQYF. CDR3 bases: TGTGCCAGCTCGCGCGGGAGCGACGAGCAGTACTTC.

The chain recombines TRBV5-1 with TRBJ1-1; no reliable D call. The germline CDR1 and CDR2 sequences are SGHRS and YFSETQ. The CDR3 consists of 14 residues. Trimming took off 4 bases at V and 0 bases at J, with 10 bases between the two ends. The CDR3 nucleotides are TGCGCCAGCAGCGTAGGCGGGGTGAACACTGAAGCTTTCTTT. Translation: CASSVGGVNTEAFF.

The J gene is TRBJ1-2, the V gene TRBV6-2 or TRBV6-3, with a possible D match to TRBD1 (6 bases). The V gene's germline CDR1 is MNHEY and CDR2 SVGEGT. The CDR3 has 13 residues. Trimming took 6 bases from V and 4 from J, leaving 12 bases between them. The CDR3 nucleotides read TGTGCCAGCAGCACCGGGACACCCTATGGCTACACCTTC. It specifies CASSTGTPYGYTF.